This T cell receptor (beta chain) was observed in a study of T cell repertoires in ileal Crohn's disease. Study context: Every patient was operated on for stricturing (about 60%) or penetrating (roughly 39%) complications.

Trimming pared 7 bases from V and 8 bases from J, leaving 13 bases between. Germline assignment: CDR1 SGDLS and CDR2 YYNGEE. This CDR3 contains 13 residues. Patients were adults with ileal or ileocolonic Crohn's disease needing resection. Profiled with immunoSEQ multiplex PCR; TCRdb holds only in-frame clones, not every one. The repertoire holds approximately 13,000 clones, around 70% seen once, with 5% to 7% in the top ten. The TCR sequence derives from an adult with Crohn's disease. This sequence joins TRBV9 and TRBJ1-6; weak D call: TRBD1 (6 bases). Sequenced input: ileal tissue. For the CDR3, the DNA is TGTGCCAGCGGGGGCAGGGATTATTCACCCCTCCACTTT. Its protein is CASGGRDYSPLHF.